One and the same sample provided the 16 T cell receptor beta chains below, sequenced in a study of shared clonotypes between healthy human individuals. The protocol was immunoSEQ multiplex PCR, while the TCRdb copy is restricted to in-frame clones and leaves out a portion. The table includes under 2,000,000 clones, approximately 95% detected once. The naive CD8 fraction comprised CD45RO-negative cells positively selected for CCR7 and excluded terminally differentiated effector memory CD45RA+ cells. Sequenced material: naive CD8+ T cells sorted from blood. The source is a man aged 18 to 29 in good health.

The V gene is TRBV2, the J gene TRBJ2-7, with a tentative D call TRBD1 (6 bases). CDR1 SNHLY and CDR2 FYNNEI come from the germline V gene. This CDR3 spans 14 amino acids. Deletions cut 7 bases from V and 2 bases from J, with 15 bases between. In DNA form, the CDR3 reads TGTGCCAGCATGGGTGGGGGCCGGGCCTACGAGCAGTACTTC. It encodes CASMGGGRAYEQYF.

V usage is TRBV9 and J usage is TRBJ2-7; D not certain. CDR1 is SGDLS, CDR2 YYNGEE, per germline. CDR3 size: 14 residues. V was trimmed by 0 bases and J by 4 bases, leaving 11 bases between them. The CDR3 spells CASSVGTRAYEQYF. The CDR3 DNA follows: TGTGCCAGCAGCGTAGGAACCCGGGCTTACGAGCAGTACTTC.

The CDR3 DNA reads as TGTGCCAGCAGTTTGGGGCAGGGAGCTGAAGCTTTCTTT. It specifies CASSLGQGAEAFF. The V and J genes are TRBV28 and TRBJ1-1; D perhaps matches TRBD1 (5 bases). In germline, CDR1 is MDHEN, CDR2 SYDVKM. Trimming left V 3 bases short and J 6 bases short, with 11 bases between. The CDR3 covers 13 residues.

The chain has TRBV11-3 and TRBJ2-2; 15 nucleotides align to TRBD2. CDR1 and CDR2 (germline): SGHNT, YENEEA. Trimming at V came to 5 bases and at J to 9 bases, leaving 10 bases not matched to a gene. This CDR3 has 17 amino acids. The CDR3 loop is CASSPYRTSGGDRELFF. The CDR3 coding sequence is TGTGCCAGCAGCCCATATCGGACTAGCGGGGGGGACCGGGAGCTGTTTTTT.

This chain links TRBV7-9 with TRBJ2-1; 13 bases agree with TRBD2. Looked up from germline, CDR1 is SEHNR and CDR2 is FQNEAQ (reference sequence). This CDR3 contains 17 residues. The V gene end was trimmed by 5 bases and the J gene end by 6 bases; junction bases not matched to a gene: 10. The CDR3 loop reads CASSHPSTSGRINEQFF. CDR3 nucleotides: TGTGCCAGCAGCCATCCGTCGACTAGCGGGAGGATCAATGAGCAGTTCTTC.

The chain joins TRBV25-1 to TRBJ2-7, with no clear D. V lost 2 bases to trimming and J lost 4 bases, with 15 bases between them. The CDR3 length is 15 residues. The germline V gene has CDR1 MGHDK and CDR2 SYGVNS. CDR3 protein: CASSEGLNPQYEQYF. CDR3 nucleotide sequence: TGTGCCAGCAGTGAAGGGCTGAATCCGCAATACGAGCAGTACTTC.

The chain has TRBV7-2 and TRBJ2-7; D may be TRBD2 (6 bases). Germline V gene sequence: CDR1 SGHTA, CDR2 FQGNSA. This CDR3 comprises 16 residues. Trimming took off 3 bases at V and 0 bases at J, with 15 bases between the two ends. CDR3 loop: CASSFSGLATSYEQYF. CDR3 coding DNA: TGTGCCAGCAGCTTCTCCGGGCTAGCGACCTCCTACGAGCAGTACTTC.

V usage is TRBV10-3 and J usage is TRBJ1-2; no firm D call. The germline V gene encodes CDR1 ENHRY and CDR2 SYGVKD. V was pared by 0 bases and J by 7 bases, with 12 bases between. The CDR3 sequence is 14 residues long. In DNA form, the CDR3 reads TGTGCCATCAGTGAGTCGTCTCGGCTCTCTGGCTACACCTTC. It codes for CAISESSRLSGYTF.

The J gene is TRBJ2-7, the V gene TRBV5-1, with unresolved D. This CDR3 has 13 residues. Germline V gene data show CDR1 as SGHRS and CDR2 as YFSETQ. The germline V and J ends were trimmed by 4 bases and 0 bases, with 8 bases remaining between them. The CDR3 spells CASSKDGSYEQYF. The CDR3 coding sequence is TGCGCCAGCAGCAAGGACGGCTCCTACGAGCAGTACTTC.

Notes on this clone: Other nucleotide sequences from this sample produce the same CDR3. J is TRBJ1-2 and V is TRBV4-1; maybe TRBD1 (6 bases). The CDR3 has 14 residues. Trimming shortened V by 1 base and J by 2 bases, and 8 bases separated the two germline ends. Germline values: CDR1 MGHRA, CDR2 YSYEKL. CDR3 in amino acids: CASSQVQGNYGYTF. The CDR3 nucleotides read TGCGCCAGCAGCCAAGTGCAGGGGAACTATGGCTACACCTTC.

The J gene is TRBJ2-7, the V gene TRBV6-1; 10 positions match TRBD1. Germline lookup yields CDR1 MNHNS and CDR2 SASEGT. V shed 4 bases and J 5 bases; nucleotides not matched to a gene: 8. The length of the CDR3 is 15 residues. As DNA, the CDR3 is TGTGCCAGCAGTGTCCCGGGACAGGGGTACGACGAGCAGTACTTC. Translation gives CASSVPGQGYDEQYF.

Turning to this clone: The junction and the germline gene differ at one end; a read error may be behind it. The rearrangement uses TRBV4-3 and TRBJ2-1; D may be TRBD2 (6 bases). CDR3 length: 17 amino acids. Germline values: CDR1 LGHNA, CDR2 YSLEER. The CDR3 nucleotides read TGCGCCAGCAGCCAAGATTCGGAGGGGAAAGCTTACAATGAACAGTTCTTC. Its translation is CASSQDSEGKAYNEQFF.

The chain carries TRBV4-2 and TRBJ1-5; 9 bases match TRBD1. The CDR3 is 16 residues long. Trimming cost V 3 bases and J 3 bases; bases outside gene matches: 6. The germline gives CDR1 LGHNA, CDR2 YNFKEQ. The CDR3 DNA reads as TGTGCCAGCAGCCAGGAACAGGGGGCGGTCAATCAGCCCCAGCATTTT. Translation: CASSQEQGAVNQPQHF.

In this sample, this clone turned up once. The V and J genes are TRBV9 and TRBJ2-2, with D possibly TRBD1 on 6 matching bases. V gave up 2 bases and J gave up 1 base, with 9 bases separating them. There are 15 residues in the CDR3. Germline values: CDR1 SGDLS, CDR2 YYNGEE. Written as DNA, the CDR3 is TGTGCCAGCAGCGTCTACAGGGAGAACACCGGGGAGCTGTTTTTT. Amino acids: CASSVYRENTGELFF.

This clone showed up just once. The genes are TRBV7-9 and TRBJ2-3; 8 bases agree with TRBD2. This CDR3 region has 16 residues. Losses at the gene ends were 5 bases for V and 4 bases for J; bases not matched to a gene: 11. Looked up from germline, CDR1 is SEHNR and CDR2 is FQNEAQ (reference sequence). CDR3 nucleotide sequence: TGTGCCAGCAGCGTAAGTGAGCGGGAGTCCTCAGATACGCAGTATTTT. Translating gives CASSVSERESSDTQYF.

This chain uses TRBV30 with TRBJ1-1; 8 bases are shared with TRBD1. Germline CDR1 and CDR2: GTSNPN and SVGIG (reference sequence). This CDR3 contains 12 residues. Germline trimming cut 8 bases from V and 6 bases from J; bases unmatched to any gene: 8. The CDR3 DNA reads as TGTGCCGCTGACAGGGGCACCTCTGAAGCTTTCTTT. Translated: CAADRGTSEAFF.